This T cell receptor beta chain is from a study of cytomegalovirus exposure and HLA in healthy donors (dated by TCRdb to 2016 to 2017). Regarding the research as a whole: In an earlier analysis of fewer than 750 of the donors, approximately 260 Gb of sequence data and 117 million unique TCR beta sequences from about 190 million T cells were reported. Every discovery cohort repertoire had been produced on one sequencing platform. A handful of DR-DQ haplotypes were handled as single units for association and clustering because linkage in the cohort was strong. Typing coverage differed by locus: A, B, C, DRB1 and DQB1 were typed in roughly 620-630 donors, DQA1 in roughly 510, DPA1 in 600 to 610, and DPB1 in just under 480. The study was designed to test whether signatures of past pathogen exposure could be identified by cataloging public T cell receptors. High-throughput TCR immunosequencing, statistical association of individual TCRs with disease status, and machine learning were combined to predict cytomegalovirus infection status. A later analysis re-analyzed previously published TCR beta repertoires from approximately 700 donors and added high-resolution HLA genotyping to study TCR occurrence patterns. Using immunosequencing, the study profiled T cell repertoires from about 650 subjects and related those repertoires to cytomegalovirus serostatus. Both class I and class II loci were covered by HLA typing, at four-digit resolution. In addition to the first cohort of 650 to 800 subjects, a separate validation cohort of some 120 different subjects was used. Donor age, sex, ethnicity and CMV serostatus were compiled together with the repertoire data. Across approximately 420 genotyped donors of the cohort, an average of about 200,000 unique TCR beta nucleotide sequences per donor were sequenced, and 15% to 20% of those sequences were non-productive. The genetic ancestry cluster associated with self-reported Caucasian donors included around four fifths of the 350 to 500 genotyped donors. In the later analysis, no new phenotypic data were used to find candidate immune exposures; instead, reliance was placed on TCR beta sequences and their occurrence across donors. An earlier analysis of around 540 of the donors applied high-throughput TCR beta sequencing to assess whether each TCR beta V gene segment acted as functional or pseudogenic. Genome-wide SNP genotypes for about 65% of the roughly 670 donors were used in a later genetic analysis, which treated that subset as a discovery cohort. Approximately 310 gigabases of sequencing data and approximately 85 million unique TCR sequences were included in an early release covering roughly 600 HLA-typed donors.

Study-wide conclusions, independent of this receptor: V-gene and J-gene trimming of TCR beta chains was associated with a missense DCLRE1C variant in a later genetic analysis, and the association was replicated in an independent cohort. Roughly uniform sequencing depth across donors was assumed in presence/absence analyses, although this assumption may not hold. A further reported finding was that TCR beta sequences accurately predicted the HLA-A and HLA-B alleles for most subjects in the first cohort. This cohort had only TCR beta chains sequenced, and the lack of alpha or paired-chain data limited which features could be detected. A later analysis found that TCR association rates varied across HLA loci, with DRB1 alleles showing the most associated TCRs and HLA-C alleles the fewest. Correlated functional status among segregating V segments might reflect linkage disequilibrium, but an unknown experimental factor could not be ruled out. In vitro tests confirmed that a few of the cytomegalovirus-associated TCR beta chains recognize cytomegalovirus antigens. Strong co-occurrence of HLA alleles, especially DR and DQ, made assigning TCR associations to individual alleles difficult. According to a later genetic analysis, donors in an Asian-associated ancestry cluster had fewer N-insertions in productive TCRs than the approximately 670-donor mean. In a later analysis, HLA-associated TCR beta chains were found to be more clonally expanded and to have lower generation probabilities than equally common non-associated chains. A total of about 150 TCR beta chains were listed by the study as associated with cytomegalovirus. Because HLA typing was missing for some donors at each locus, association tests included only the typed subset. A group of highly shared sequence variants was considered likely to be a technical artifact of the sequencing pipeline. Most TCR sequences were observed very rarely across donors, whereas some public TCRs were present in many individuals. A later analysis reported that several top co-occurrence clusters appeared linked to parvovirus B19, influenza, CMV and Epstein-Barr virus. At a false discovery rate of 0.05, a later analysis linked some 17,000 TCR beta sequences to specific HLA alleles. Some IMGT-functional V segments, including TRBV6-2 and TRBV6-3, could not be distinguished by the 87-base-pair reads and were therefore excluded. According to a later analysis, most CMV-associated TCR beta chains appeared to be HLA-restricted, and the HLA associations seemed to be driven largely by CMV exposure. The classifier was reported to diagnose cytomegalovirus status with high specificity and sensitivity in both the original and validation cohorts. Because counts were too low, seventeen rarely observed V segments, including chromosome 9 orphons, were excluded from the earlier analysis of 587 of the donors. The authors suggested that the approach could potentially be generalized to other disease states and immunological phenotypes. The only immune exposure information available for the cohort was CMV serostatus. An earlier analysis of roughly 570 of the donors showed that most TCR beta V segments appeared in productive rearrangements either about 87% or about 30% of the time, which broadly matched IMGT annotations.

The germline V end is reduced by 7 bases and the J end by 4 bases; junction bases left unmatched: 6. CDR3 length: 13 amino acids, cysteine to phenylalanine. The DNA shown is the 39-base CDR3, in frame from base 1. CDR1 and CDR2 are read off the germline V gene as MNHEY and SVGAGI. The library was made by the immunoSEQ multiplex PCR assay. A mixture of 60 forward primers for TCR Vbeta segments and 13 reverse primers for TCR Jbeta segments was used in the multiplex PCR. A multiplex PCR assay on genomic DNA amplified the CDR3 region of rearranged TCR beta genes. Amplified TCR beta libraries were sequenced as 87-base-pair reads on the Illumina HiSeq System. Per the authors' processing: In a later analysis, tens of millions of unique TCR beta chains were counted across the approximately 670 repertoires, and around 10 million of these chains were shared by at least two donors. To remove PCR and sequencing errors, raw reads were error-corrected and collapsed into unique sequences using a nearest-neighbor algorithm that merged closely related sequences. CDR3 sequences were aligned to IMGT reference sequences to assign V, D and J gene segments. For a sequence to be retained, a match of at least six nucleotides to both a V gene segment and a J gene segment was required. Rearrangements were called productive when the CDR3 lacked stop codons and stayed in frame with V and J; all others were non-productive. Following IMGT convention, CDR3 was defined as the stretch from the second conserved V-encoded cysteine up to the conserved J-encoded phenylalanine. The earlier analysis of 450 to 750 of the donors excluded any sequence lacking an unambiguous match to a single V gene segment. An earlier analysis of about 590 of the donors classified V segments as functional when productive rearrangements were above 56.7% and as segregating when the standard deviation between donors was above 5%. A statistical classification framework was built to diagnose cytomegalovirus status from the catalog of TCR beta chain sequences. V and J gene assignment, in a later analysis, came from comparing TCR nucleotide sequences with IMGT/GENE-DB human TR gene sequences. The TCRdist pipeline was used in a later analysis to assign CDR3 sequences and most-parsimonious VDJ recombination scenarios. A later analysis defined each TCR beta chain by its CDR3 amino acid sequence plus V-gene family, and excluded reads lacking a unique V-gene family. As a way to deal with suspected cross-contamination and a sequencing artifact, a later analysis dropped approximately 570 nucleotide sequences that were highly shared and had low generation probability. In a later analysis, a clonal expansion index was calculated for each public chain from normalized within-repertoire ranks of inferred template counts. In a later analysis, generation probabilities were computed using a VDJ recombination model fitted to out-of-frame rearrangements, and the results were checked against IGoR. Hypergeometric tests were used in a later analysis to score TCR-TCR, TCR-HLA and TCR-CMV co-occurrence, with a repertoire-size bias correction applied to the TCR pairs. A later analysis estimated false discovery rates by permuting HLA or CMV assignments 20 times. In a later analysis, co-occurring TCRs were grouped with DBSCAN, and TCRdist sequence similarity was added when clustering was performed within HLA-allele-positive subsets. Repertoires with fewer than 30,000 or more than 120,000 public chains, plus five repertoires with anomalous nucleotide sharing, were excluded from co-occurrence clustering. Sourced from immuneACCESS, this table was stored by TCRdb with only in-frame sequences that have V and J called. A share of the clones is absent; for the studies checked, an unresolved V gene accounts for under half, and the remainder has no known explanation. That table gives V, J and clone size, and the DNA gave D and trimming. In this sample the table shows 95,000 to 150,000 clones, about four fifths of which occur a single time. Jointly, the top ten make up more than 1.4% of the sample.

In total, roughly 710 healthy bone marrow donors made up the cohort. All cohort members were sampled while nominally healthy, although unrecorded immune exposures were likely present. The donor was CMV seronegative and was included in the group of over 300 seronegative cohort members. A peripheral blood sample was collected from each donor, and TCR beta sequencing was performed on peripheral blood mononuclear cells. Genomic DNA was extracted from the blood cell samples with the Qiagen DNeasy Blood Extraction Kit. Concerning this clone itself: This receptor's antigen is unknown. It has no much larger one-base neighbor in the sample; base qualities were not kept.

The sequenced sample was PBMCs. In this chain, TRBV6-5 is recombined with TRBJ2-7; TRBD1 agrees with 8 junctional bases. The TCR was taken from a woman under 30 in good health and CMV-seronegative. The CDR3 region has the sequence CASIGDRTYEQYF. The nucleotides are TGTGCCAGCATCGGGGACAGGACATACGAGCAGTACTTC.